These 25 T cell receptor beta chains were all obtained from the same sample, sequenced in a study of CD8 T cells in ankylosing spondylitis. These receptors' antigens are unknown. Whole-study results and caveats: Typical of ankylosing spondylitis blood, it appeared, was a TCR beta motif of seven to nine highly homologous variants.

TCRdb re-called the 5' RACE reads with MiXCR, one entry per CDR3 protein. The table lists 350,000 to 450,000 distinct CDR3 sequences, roughly 26% of them singletons. The sample taken for sequencing was blood, either unsorted or a sorted T cell fraction (not recorded which). The source of these receptors is a male donor with ankylosing spondylitis.

This sequence joins TRBV29-1 and TRBJ2-1; D gene uncertain. The V and J ends lost 4 bases and 4 bases respectively, with 8 bases between them. The CDR3 is made up of 12 amino acids. From germline, CDR1 is SQVTM and CDR2 ANQGSEA. CDR3 bases: TGCAGCGTTGTCGCCGTTTACAATGAGCAGTTCTTC. Translating gives CSVVAVYNEQFF.

This clonotype was observed many times. This chain links TRBV7-6 with TRBJ1-6; D is unresolved. Germline loops: CDR1 SGHVS, CDR2 FNYEAQ. This CDR3 spans 16 amino acids. V shed 1 base and J shed 0 bases, with 7 bases lying between them. The CDR3, as DNA: TGTGCCAGCAGCTTAGAGGTCAGCTCCTATAATTCACCCCTCCACTTT. Amino acids: CASSLEVSSYNSPLHF.

This clonotype was detected many times. CDR3 amino acids: CASSDGYSGANVLTF. The CDR3 bases are TGTGCCAGCAGCGACGGATACTCTGGGGCCAACGTCCTGACTTTC. The genes are TRBV11-2 and TRBJ2-6; D ambiguous. The length of the CDR3 is 15 residues. Germline lookup yields CDR1 SGHAT and CDR2 FQNNGV. Deletions cut 5 bases from V and 0 bases from J, with 8 bases between. Together with reference TRBV11-2 and TRBJ2-6, the CDR3 gives the full variable domain: EAGVAQSPRYKIIEKRQSVAFWCNPISGHATLYWYQQILGQGPKLLIQFQNNGVVDDSQLPKDRFSAERLKGVDSTLKIQPAKLEDSAVYLCASSDGYSGANVLTFGAGSRLTVL.

This chain uses TRBV12-3 or TRBV12-4 with TRBJ1-2, with 11 bases matching TRBD1. The V and J ends lost 4 bases and 7 bases, in that order; junction bases with no gene match: 5. The CDR3 runs to 14 residues. This CDR3 reads CASSSTGQGVGYTF. The CDR3 DNA reads as TGTGCCAGCAGTTCCACGGGACAGGGGGTTGGCTACACCTTC.

This clonotype turned up a few times. The CDR3 sequence: CASSQGSGGNTIYF. CDR3 in DNA: TGTGCCAGCAGCCAAGGTTCAGGGGGGAACACCATATATTTT. V usage is TRBV3-1 and J usage is TRBJ1-3, with 7 bases identical to TRBD1. Germline-derived CDR1 and CDR2 are LGHDT and YNNKEL (reference sequence). Unmatched junction bases numbered 4, after V lost 1 base and J lost 7 bases. The CDR3 spans 14 residues. The entire variable domain, with the rest obtained from reference TRBV3-1 and TRBJ1-3, is as follows: DTAVSQTPKYLVTQMGNDKSIKCEQNLGHDTMYWYKQDSKKFLKIMFSYNNKELIINETVPNRFSPKSPDKAHLNLHINSLELGDSAVYFCASSQGSGGNTIYFGEGSWLTVV.

DNA for the CDR3: TGCAGTGCCAAAGACGCGGGCTCCTTTTTCGAGCAGTACTTC. Translating gives CSAKDAGSFFEQYF. The J gene is TRBJ2-7, the V gene TRBV20-1, with D maybe TRBD2 (5 bases). V lost 6 bases and J 6 bases, leaving 21 bases between the germline ends. There are 14 residues in the CDR3. CDR1 and CDR2 from the germline V gene are DFQATT and SNEGSKA (reference sequence).

This chain joins TRBV24-1 and TRBJ2-1; 12 bases agree with TRBD2. The CDR3 runs 16 residues. V lost 4 bases, J lost 4 bases, and 4 bases stayed unmatched. Germline V gene lookup returns CDR1 KGHDR and CDR2 SFDVKD. The CDR3, as DNA: TGTGCCACCAGTGACCGGACTAGCGGGACTTACAATGAGCAGTTCTTC. Translated, it gives CATSDRTSGTYNEQFF.

The chain uses TRBV5-1 and TRBJ2-3; perhaps TRBD2 as D (7 bases). The CDR3 loop spans 17 amino acids. The germline CDR1 and CDR2 sequences are SGHRS and YFSETQ. V dropped 4 bases and J dropped 1 base, with 19 bases sitting between them. CDR3 sequence (DNA): TGCGCCAGCAGCCGGGGGCCTAGCGGAGGGGGCACAGATACGCAGTATTTT. Its protein product is CASSRGPSGGGTDTQYF.

This rearrangement joins TRBV10-3 to TRBJ2-7; no clear D. There are 11 residues in the CDR3. V lost 5 bases, J lost 2 bases, and 4 bases lay in between. Germline CDR1 reads ENHRY; CDR2 reads SYGVKD. The CDR3 loop is CAISSTYEQYF. CDR3 DNA: TGTGCCATCAGTTCCACCTACGAGCAGTACTTC.

This chain links TRBV28 with TRBJ2-7, with a tentative D call TRBD2 (7 bases). This CDR3 comprises 12 residues. Germline loops: CDR1 MDHEN, CDR2 SYDVKM. The V gene lost 5 bases and the J gene lost 5 bases, with 10 bases spanning the gap. This CDR3 is CASSHGGHEQYV. The CDR3 coding sequence is TGTGCCAGCAGTCACGGGGGGCACGAGCAGTACGTC.

CDR3 in DNA: TGTGCCAGCAGAGACAGGGTGGGAAATGAAAAACTGTTTTTT. It is translated as CASRDRVGNEKLFF. The J gene is TRBJ1-4, the V gene TRBV3-1, with TRBD1 matching 7 bases. Trimming cost V 6 bases and J 5 bases; bases outside gene matches: 6. Germline V gives CDR1 LGHDT, CDR2 YNNKEL (reference sequence). The CDR3 spans 14 residues.

The J gene is TRBJ2-1, the V gene TRBV19; D is uncertain. The V end lost 2 bases, the J end lost 4 bases, and 15 bases lay between the germline ends. Per germline, CDR1 LNHDA and CDR2 SQIVND (reference sequence). The CDR3 runs 16 residues. CDR3 sequence: CASSIRNSEDYNEQFF. The CDR3, as DNA: TGTGCCAGTAGTATAAGGAACAGTGAGGATTACAATGAGCAGTTCTTC. The variable domain in full, completed from reference TRBV19 and TRBJ2-1, reads DGGITQSPKYLFRKEGQNVTLSCEQNLNHDAMYWYRQDPGQGLRLIYYSQIVNDFQKGDIAEGYSVSREKKESFPLTVTSAQKNPTAFYLCASSIRNSEDYNEQFFGPGTRLTVL.

The chain recombines TRBV24-1 with TRBJ2-3; 7 bases line up with TRBD2. Germline-derived CDR1 and CDR2 are KGHDR and SFDVKD. The CDR3 runs to 16 residues. J was trimmed by 2 bases and V by 1 base; bases with no gene match: 5. The CDR3 spells CATSDFPAGNTDTQYF. CDR3 nucleotide sequence: TGTGCCACCAGTGATTTCCCAGCGGGGAACACAGATACGCAGTATTTT.

This clonotype appeared a few times. The chain recombines TRBV7-2 with TRBJ1-2, with D possibly TRBD1 on 6 matching bases. Germline CDR1 SGHTA, CDR2 FQGNSA. Trimming took off 3 bases at V and 4 bases at J, with 12 bases between the two ends. This CDR3 has 14 amino acids. The CDR3 reads CASSFKQGPYGYTF. The CDR3 DNA follows: TGTGCCAGCAGCTTTAAACAGGGTCCCTATGGCTACACCTTC.

This chain uses TRBV7-9 with TRBJ1-1, with D maybe TRBD1 (5 bases). The germline CDR1 and CDR2 sequences are SEHNR and FQNEAQ (reference sequence). This CDR3 contains 14 residues. V was shortened by 4 bases and J by 4 bases, with 13 bases between the two germline ends. CDR3: CASSSIMGGTEAFF. CDR3 nucleotides: TGTGCCAGCAGCTCTATCATGGGGGGCACTGAAGCTTTCTTT.

The rearrangement uses TRBV6-2 or TRBV6-3 and TRBJ1-5; D call uncertain. V dropped 7 bases and J dropped 1 base, with 11 bases sitting between them. Germline V CDR1 and CDR2: MNHEY, SVGEGT. The CDR3 is 14 amino acids. The CDR3 is CASIPWRSNQPQHF. Written as DNA, the CDR3 is TGTGCCAGCATCCCGTGGAGGAGCAATCAGCCCCAGCATTTT.

For the CDR3, the DNA is TGTGCCACCAGTGAGGGCAGGTCCTCAGCTAAGCAGTTCTTC. The encoded protein is CATSEGRSSAKQFF. This chain uses TRBV24-1 with TRBJ2-1; unclear D gene. The V gene's germline CDR1 is KGHDR and CDR2 SFDVKD. This CDR3 comprises 14 residues. The V end was cut by 4 bases, the J end by 11 bases, with 17 bases between.

Note on this clonotype: One end of the junction fails to match germline, which may point to a read error. The chain recombines TRBV28 with TRBJ1-2; 7 bases fit TRBD1. This CDR3 comprises 12 residues. CDR1 is MDHEN and CDR2 is SYDVKM in the germline V gene. The CDR3 region has the DNA TGTGCCAGCAGTCTTGCCAACAGACAGGGAAACTTC. Encoded protein: CASSLANRQGNF.

This chain uses TRBV11-1 with TRBJ2-1; TRBD2 matches at 11 bases. CDR1 is SGHAT and CDR2 is FQDESV in the germline V gene (reference sequence). This CDR3 spans 20 amino acids. The trim removed 5 bases at V and 8 bases at J, leaving 23 bases unmatched. CDR3 loop: CASSTPPGLADRAVGYEQFF. The CDR3 bases are TGTGCCAGCAGCACACCCCCGGGACTAGCGGACAGGGCCGTCGGCTATGAGCAGTTCTTC.

V and J are TRBV14 and TRBJ2-2; D might be TRBD2 (6 bases). CDR3 length: 15 amino acids. Per germline, CDR1 SGHDN and CDR2 FVKESK. The ends were cut back, 4 bases at V and 6 bases at J, with 15 bases in the middle. DNA for the CDR3: TGTGCCAGCAGCCTGACCGGGAGAAACGCCGGGGAGCTGTTTTTT. This sequence encodes CASSLTGRNAGELFF.

The V gene is TRBV11-2, the J gene TRBJ2-2; D remains ambiguous. Germline V CDR1 and CDR2: SGHAT, FQNNGV. This CDR3 is 15 amino acids long. Trimming removed 5 bases at V and 2 bases at J, with 12 bases between. The CDR3 bases are TGTGCCAGCAGCCCGGCACAGACTAACACCGGGGAGCTGTTTTTT. This gives the protein CASSPAQTNTGELFF. Using reference TRBV11-2 and TRBJ2-2 for the parts outside the CDR3, the full variable domain is EAGVAQSPRYKIIEKRQSVAFWCNPISGHATLYWYQQILGQGPKLLIQFQNNGVVDDSQLPKDRFSAERLKGVDSTLKIQPAKLEDSAVYLCASSPAQTNTGELFFGEGSRLTVL.

CDR3 residues: CAGSRLSGSYSTGELFF. The DNA of the CDR3 is TGTGCCGGTTCAAGGCTTAGCGGGAGTTATAGCACCGGGGAGCTGTTTTTT. The rearrangement joins TRBV7-8 to TRBJ2-2; 9 bases map to TRBD2. The CDR3 loop spans 17 amino acids. V lost 11 bases to trimming and J lost 4 bases; unmatched junction nucleotides: 17. Germline lookup yields CDR1 SGHVS and CDR2 FQNEAQ.

The chain employs TRBV20-1 and TRBJ2-5; D is undetermined. V gave up 5 bases and J gave up 7 bases, with 14 bases separating them. Germline values: CDR1 DFQATT, CDR2 SNEGSKA (reference sequence). This CDR3 contains 12 residues. The CDR3 DNA reads as TGCAGTGCTGGACCGGACGTCGGGACCCAGTACTTC. Protein: CSAGPDVGTQYF.

This clonotype came up a few times. The chain couples TRBV7-7 to TRBJ2-2, with unresolved D. The V and J ends lost 1 base and 7 bases respectively, with 13 bases between them. Germline CDR1 reads SSHAT; CDR2 reads FNYEAQ (reference sequence). The CDR3 is 15 residues long. CDR3 DNA: TGTGCCAGCAGCTTAGTCCGTGGTTCGGTCGGGGAGCTGTTTTTT. Translating it yields CASSLVRGSVGELFF.

The gene calls are TRBV18 and TRBJ2-3; 10 bases align to TRBD2. Per germline, CDR1 KGHSH and CDR2 LQKENI. The CDR3 loop spans 16 amino acids. With 3 bases clipped from V and 2 bases from J, the junction kept 5 bases outside the gene matches. CDR3 sequence (DNA): TGTGCCAGCTCACCGGGGACTAGCGCCACCACAGATACGCAGTATTTT. This gives the protein CASSPGTSATTDTQYF.